These T cell receptor beta chains were read from a single sample in a study of blood T cell repertoires in COVID-19. Method: immunoSEQ multiplex PCR; TCRdb's copy keeps in-frame clones and lacks some. The profile shows about 160,000 clones, approximately 80% of them singletons. The sequenced material came from PBMCs or T cells enriched from blood (not recorded which). The receptors stem from a man aged 35-49 years who had recovered from COVID-19. CDR3s include the opening cysteine and the closing phenylalanine or tryptophan. The D gene is left open where the match is weak. Rows give clone size only sometimes, using once, few, many, or a class for an expanded clone.

clone size,D gene,J gene,CDR3 length,V gene,CDR3 DNA,CDR3 protein
.,.,TRBJ1-1,13,TRBV7-9,TGTGCCAGCAGCCGCGATCTGAACACTGAAGCTTTCTTT,CASSRDLNTEAFF
few,TRBD2,TRBJ2-3,17,TRBV30,TGTGCCTGGACTCAGGCGGTAGCGGGGGTCAACACAGATACGCAGTATTTT,CAWTQAVAGVNTDTQYF
.,.,TRBJ2-5,14,TRBV20-1,TGCAGTGCTAGTTTCCAGGGGCGCCTGGAGACCCAGTACTTC,CSASFQGRLETQYF
.,.,TRBJ1-1,16,TRBV18,TGTGCCAGCTCACCAATTCCTGCAGGGGTGGGAACTGAAGCTTTCTTT,CASSPIPAGVGTEAFF
.,.,TRBJ1-6,12,TRBV7-9,TGTGCCAGCAGCTTCGACTCGGAGGCCCTCCACTTT,CASSFDSEALHF
.,.,TRBJ2-1,13,TRBV2,TGTGCCAGCTGTTTAGGGGGGGCGGATGAGCAGTTCTTC,CASCLGGADEQFF
.,TRBD1,TRBJ2-2,15,TRBV4-2,TGTGCCAGCAGCCATCACAGGGGGCGCGCCGGGGAGCTGTTTTTT,CASSHHRGRAGELFF
.,.,TRBJ1-1,16,TRBV18,TGTGCCAGCTCACCAATGGGTCCAGGCAGTCACACTGAAGCTTTCTTT,CASSPMGPGSHTEAFF
.,.,TRBJ1-2,13,TRBV10-3,TGTGCCATCGGGGGGACCGGCACCTATGGCTACACCTTC,CAIGGTGTYGYTF
.,TRBD2,TRBJ2-5,15,TRBV3-1/TRBV3-2,TGTGCCAGCAGCCAGCAAGCGGGGCCTTGGGAGACCCAGTACTTC,CASSQQAGPWETQYF
.,.,TRBJ1-2,14,TRBV7-9,TGTGCCAGCAGCCTATCACAGGGTTCGGATGGCTACACCTTC,CASSLSQGSDGYTF
.,TRBD2,TRBJ2-3,14,TRBV7-3,TGTGCCAGCAGCCAGGGACTAGCTGGAGATACGCAGTATTTT,CASSQGLAGDTQYF
.,TRBD2,TRBJ2-5,16,TRBV7-9,TGTGCCAGCAGCTTGGCGACTAGCGGTTACCAAGAGACCCAGTACTTC,CASSLATSGYQETQYF
.,TRBD1,TRBJ1-5,18,TRBV28,TGTGCCAGCAGTTTATCCGGGACAGGGGCTTATAGCAATCAGCCCCAGCATTTT,CASSLSGTGAYSNQPQHF
.,.,TRBJ1-1,12,TRBV10-1,TGCGCCAGCAGGGCTCCCGGGGGTGAAGCTTTCTTT,CASRAPGGEAFF
.,TRBD1,TRBJ1-2,14,TRBV25-1,TGTGCCAGCATCGATACAGGGGGCGTAAATGGCTACACCTTC,CASIDTGGVNGYTF
.,.,TRBJ2-1,13,TRBV3-1/TRBV3-2,TGTGCCAGCAGCTTGGACTCATCTATTGAGCAGTTCTTC,CASSLDSSIEQFF
.,TRBD2,TRBJ2-5,12,TRBV30,TGTGCCTTAAGCGGGGGGGGCGAGACCCAGTACTTC,CALSGGGETQYF
few,.,TRBJ1-6,15,TRBV7-8,TGTGCCAGCAGCTTAGTGGGGCAGAGCGATTCACCCCTCCACTTT,CASSLVGQSDSPLHF
.,TRBD2,TRBJ2-5,13,TRBV6-5,TGTGCCAGCAGTCCGGGACTAGTGGAGACCCAGTACTTC,CASSPGLVETQYF
.,TRBD1,TRBJ1-2,15,TRBV30,TGTGCCTGGAGCCAAACCGGGACAGGGGTCTATGGCTACACCTTC,CAWSQTGTGVYGYTF
.,TRBD1,TRBJ1-2,15,TRBV19,TGTGCCAGTAGTACAGCCGGACAGGGTAACTATGGCTACACCTTC,CASSTAGQGNYGYTF
.,TRBD2,TRBJ2-2,17,TRBV19,TGTGCCAGTAGTACCGCTAGCGGGGGGGCGAACACCGGGGAGCTGTTTTTT,CASSTASGGANTGELFF
.,TRBD2,TRBJ2-7,13,TRBV5-1,TGCGCCAGTCGAGCGGGGACGACCTACGAGCAGTACTTC,CASRAGTTYEQYF
.,.,TRBJ2-2,17,TRBV5-8,TGTGCCAGCAGCTGGGCCCACAGAGCTTCGGCCACCGGGGAGCTGTTTTTT,CASSWAHRASATGELFF
.,TRBD2,TRBJ2-1,16,TRBV3-1/TRBV3-2,TGTGCCAGCAGCCAAGATCGGCGGGGGGGCCTCAATGAGCAGTTCTTC,CASSQDRRGGLNEQFF
once,TRBD2,TRBJ2-5,13,TRBV5-8,TGTGCCAGCAGCCTTAGCGGGGCGGGGACCCAGTACTTC,CASSLSGAGTQYF